This record covers a single T cell receptor (beta chain). This sample stems from a study of PD-1 blockade in classical Hodgkin lymphoma. Repertoires were generated with immunoSEQ multiplex PCR, while TCRdb's copy carries only in-frame clones and drops some. The sample holds 35,000 to 50,000 clones, roughly three quarters seen once. Every patient relapsed after autologous stem cell transplantation, and brentuximab vedotin exposure varied. Germline CDR1 GTSNPN, CDR2 SVGIG (reference sequence). The V and J ends lost 2 bases and 6 bases, in that order; junction bases with no gene match: 7. The CDR3 spans 14 residues.

The rearrangement links TRBV30 to TRBJ2-1; 7 nucleotides align to TRBD2. This clonotype was sampled from a human donor with classical Hodgkin lymphoma. The material was peripheral blood mononuclear cells (PBMCs), obtained before the second cycle of nivolumab. The CDR3 spells CAWSPGTMINEQFF. In DNA, the CDR3 is TGTGCCTGGAGTCCCGGGACTATGATCAATGAGCAGTTCTTC.